This section outlines one T cell receptor beta chain sequence together with its context. Its antigen is as yet unknown. V trimming: 7 bases; J trimming: 4 bases; junction bases outside the gene matches: 14. This CDR3 comprises 16 residues. The germline V gene has CDR1 SQVTM and CDR2 ANQGSEA. Use of 60 Vbeta and 13 Jbeta primers characterized the PCR. Method: immunoSEQ multiplex PCR; TCRdb's copy keeps in-frame clones and lacks some. The table has about 110,000 clones, roughly 70% seen once; the top ten hold under 1.5%. This specimen belongs to a study of cytomegalovirus exposure and HLA in healthy donors. Whole-study results and caveats: Published work reported that the classifier diagnosed cytomegalovirus status with high specificity and sensitivity.

The source material was PBMCs. The source of this sequence is a man aged 35 to 55 in good health and CMV-seronegative. The V gene is TRBV29-1, the J gene TRBJ2-2, with 8 bases lining up with TRBD1. CDR3 sequence (DNA): TGCAGCGCGAATACAGGGGGGCGAATGACCACCGGGGAGCTGTTTTTT. It translates to CSANTGGRMTTGELFF.